This TCR beta chain was identified during a study of OX40 agonist ivuxolimab in advanced cancers. Study background: The mean age was roughly 60 years, ranging from about 20 to 90, with 82.7% of participants male. General study points: Some of the nonresponding patients also showed low levels of normalized T-cell clonal expansion. What antigens the expanded peripheral T cells recognized was never established. Clones of CD4+ and CD8+ blood T cells grew by week 6 at doses of 0.1 to 3.0 mg/kg.

Sequencing was performed with immunoSEQ multiplex PCR; in TCRdb, only in-frame clones are kept and a portion is missing. The table lists about 44,000 clones, over 80% of them singletons. Worth noting for this clone: The antigen remains undetermined.

Germline CDR1 SGHDT, CDR2 YYEEEE. The CDR3 extends over 15 amino acids. Germline trimming cut 4 bases from V and 2 bases from J; bases unmatched to any gene: 8. The chain recombines TRBV5-6 with TRBJ2-5; 7 nucleotides line up with TRBD1. Sample: CD4+ or CD8+ T cells sorted from blood, taken in a trial of the OX40 agonist ivuxolimab. This receptor was obtained from an adult with an advanced solid tumor such as melanoma, head and neck, liver or kidney cancer. CDR3 loop: CASSVGTAVQETQYF. CDR3 nucleotides: TGTGCCAGCAGCGTAGGGACAGCCGTACAAGAGACCCAGTACTTC.